One and the same sample provided the 27 T cell receptor beta chains below, sequenced in a study of CD8 T cells in ankylosing spondylitis (dated by TCRdb to about 2017). Library prep was done by 5' RACE. Data came from an Illumina HiSeq 2500. TCRdb ran its own pipeline on the public reads, namely fastp trimming at Q25 and MiXCR clone calling, and kept in-frame beta chains. Records with the same CDR3 protein are collapsed into one entry carrying the most frequent genes and DNA. The sample table holds hundreds of thousands of distinct CDR3 sequences, of which 8% to 9.5% were seen once. The top ten clones comprise about 6.8% of the sample. The sequenced sample was blood, either unsorted or a sorted T cell fraction (not recorded which). The receptors come from a male donor with ankylosing spondylitis or in good health (not recorded which).

The sample holds many counts of this clonotype. The chain is built from TRBV10-3 and TRBJ1-1; D gene uncertain. Trimming took 8 bases from V and 6 from J, leaving 10 bases between them. The CDR3 has 11 residues. Germline CDR1 and CDR2: ENHRY and SYGVKD. CDR3 bases: TGTGCCATCGGAAGAGACGCTGAAGCTTTCTTT. It encodes CAIGRDAEAFF.

At least ten counts were recorded for this clonotype. The chain has TRBV6-2 or TRBV6-3 and TRBJ1-1; D remains unclear. The CDR3 totals 13 residues. Trimming shortened V by 4 bases and J by 4 bases, and 10 bases separated the two germline ends. From germline, CDR1 is MNHEY and CDR2 SVGEGT. This chain's CDR3 is CASSSLEGTEAFF. In DNA, the CDR3 is TGTGCCAGCAGTTCCCTAGAGGGCACTGAAGCTTTCTTT.

This clonotype was seen at least ten times. The chain has TRBV18 and TRBJ1-3; possibly TRBD1 for D (5 bases). In germline, CDR1 is KGHSH, CDR2 LQKENI. This CDR3 is 15 amino acids long. Trimming took 4 bases from V and 0 from J, leaving 10 bases between them. DNA of the CDR3: TGTGCCAGCTCACAACTTGGGACCTCTGGAAACACCATATATTTT. Encoded protein: CASSQLGTSGNTIYF.

This clonotype was seen repeatedly, ten times or more. The chain employs TRBV4-3 and TRBJ1-2; no reliable D call. The length of the CDR3 is 15 residues. V dropped 4 bases and J dropped 5 bases, with 17 bases sitting between them. The germline V gene encodes CDR1 LGHNA and CDR2 YSLEER. CDR3 residues: CASSPSTGVAYGYTF. The CDR3 nucleotides are TGCGCCAGCAGCCCAAGCACGGGAGTCGCATATGGCTACACCTTC.

This clonotype was recorded a few times. The V call is TRBV9, the J call TRBJ2-5; the match to TRBD2 covers 9 bases. Germline trimming cut 0 bases from V and 3 bases from J; bases unmatched to any gene: 9. Germline lookup yields CDR1 SGDLS and CDR2 YYNGEE. This CDR3 comprises 17 residues. CDR3 amino acids: CASSVGQWASGEETQYF. CDR3 DNA: TGTGCCAGCAGCGTAGGTCAATGGGCTAGCGGGGAAGAGACCCAGTACTTC.

At least ten counts were recorded for this clonotype. This sequence joins TRBV24-1 and TRBJ2-1; possibly TRBD1 or TRBD2 for D (5 bases each). CDR1 KGHDR and CDR2 SFDVKD come from the germline V gene. This CDR3 has 16 residues. Trimming stripped 6 bases from V and 5 bases from J, with 19 bases between. The CDR3, as DNA: TGTGCCACCAGTTCAACTGGCGCTCGGGACCACAATGAGCAGTTCTTC. Translation: CATSSTGARDHNEQFF.

This clonotype occurred a few times. The chain has TRBV20-1 and TRBJ2-3; TRBD2 matches at 12 bases. The CDR3 covers 15 residues. The ends lost 3 bases at V and 2 bases at J; junction bases unmatched: 3. Per the germline V gene, CDR1 is DFQATT and CDR2 is SNEGSKA (reference sequence). For the CDR3, the DNA is TGCAGTGCTAGGCGACTAGCGGGGGCCACAGATACGCAGTATTTT. It is translated as CSARRLAGATDTQYF.

This clonotype was found many times. The chain recombines TRBV5-5 with TRBJ1-5, with D possibly being TRBD1 (5 bases). This CDR3 spans 14 amino acids. CDR1 is SGHKS, CDR2 YYEKEE, per germline (reference sequence). The V gene lost 4 bases and the J gene lost 3 bases, with 11 bases spanning the gap. The CDR3 nucleotides read TGTGCCAGCAGCCGTCAGGGAAACAATCAGCCCCAGCATTTT. It yields the protein CASSRQGNNQPQHF.

This clonotype was seen a handful of times. This chain joins TRBV11-1 and TRBJ1-2; TRBD1 matches at 8 bases. Germline assignment: CDR1 SGHAT and CDR2 FQDESV (reference sequence). V gave up 3 bases and J gave up 0 bases; unmatched junction bases: 12. The length of the CDR3 is 18 residues. CDR3 region: CASSFRGRGPHTNYGYTF. CDR3 DNA: TGTGCCAGCAGCTTTAGGGGCAGGGGGCCCCACACTAACTATGGCTACACCTTC.

The table lists this clonotype with many counts. The genes are TRBV12-3 or TRBV12-4 and TRBJ2-2, with TRBD1 matching 7 bases. V trimming: 4 bases; J trimming: 7 bases; junction bases outside the gene matches: 9. The CDR3 has 15 residues. The CDR3 nucleotides read TGTGCCAGCAGTTCGGGACAGAAGTACATCGGGGAGCTGTTTTTT. It specifies CASSSGQKYIGELFF.

V gene TRBV6-2 or TRBV6-3 combines with J gene TRBJ2-1, with 10 bases lining up with TRBD1. Germline V gene lookup returns CDR1 MNHEY and CDR2 SVGEGT. The CDR3 is made up of 16 amino acids. Trimming at V came to 2 bases and at J to 3 bases, leaving 4 bases not matched to a gene. This chain's CDR3 is CASSYHRTGGYNEQFF. The DNA of the CDR3 is TGTGCCAGCAGTTACCACCGGACAGGGGGCTACAATGAGCAGTTCTTC.

This clonotype was observed many times. The chain uses TRBV7-8 and TRBJ2-3; TRBD1 is a possible D gene (6 bases). Trimming pared 5 bases from V and 6 bases from J, leaving 15 bases between. Looked up from germline, CDR1 is SGHVS and CDR2 is FQNEAQ. The CDR3 is 14 residues long. CDR3 coding DNA: TGTGCCAGCAGCGTAACCGGGACATCGGATACGCAGTATTTT. This codes for CASSVTGTSDTQYF.

This clonotype was detected many times. The chain has TRBV5-1 and TRBJ2-7; tentatively, D is TRBD1 or TRBD2 (7 bases each). Germline V CDR1 and CDR2: SGHRS, YFSETQ. The CDR3 sequence is 15 residues long. Trimming took off 8 bases at V and 1 base at J, with 19 bases between the two ends. The CDR3, as DNA: TGCGCCAGGGCCCGGGGGGACAGATCTTCCTACGAGCAGTACTTC. This translates into CARARGDRSSYEQYF.

This clonotype was counted at least ten times. V usage is TRBV5-1 and J usage is TRBJ1-2, with D perhaps TRBD1 (5 bases). Germline CDR1 and CDR2: SGHRS and YFSETQ. V was pared by 4 bases and J by 6 bases, with 16 bases between. CDR3 length: 14 amino acids. The DNA of the CDR3 is TGCGCCAGCAGCATACTACAGGCTGGGGATGGCTACACCTTC. Translation: CASSILQAGDGYTF.

This clonotype has ten or more counts. J is TRBJ1-6 and V is TRBV20-1, with D unresolved. Per the germline V gene, CDR1 is DFQATT and CDR2 is SNEGSKA (reference sequence). V lost 1 base and J lost 7, with 8 bases in between. The CDR3 spans 13 residues. The CDR3 DNA follows: TGCAGTGCTAGAGCACAGAACAATTCACCCCTCCACTTT. Translation: CSARAQNNSPLHF.

The chain combines TRBV27 with TRBJ2-3; TRBD1 aligns across 10 bases. Germline loops: CDR1 MNHEY, CDR2 SMNVEV (reference sequence). The trim removed 5 bases at V and 4 bases at J, leaving 9 bases unmatched. The CDR3 spans 16 residues. In DNA, the CDR3 is TGTGCCAGCAGTCCCGGGACAGGGGTATTCCCAGATACGCAGTATTTT. It yields the protein CASSPGTGVFPDTQYF.

Ten or more counts support this clonotype. The chain combines TRBV12-3 or TRBV12-4 with TRBJ1-1, with TRBD1 identical over 8 bases. There are 15 residues in the CDR3. Trimming took 3 bases from V and 3 from J; bases not matched to a gene: 6. CDR3 bases: TGTGCCAGCAGTTTGCAGGGGGCGCGGGACACTGAAGCTTTCTTT. Translated: CASSLQGARDTEAFF.

As concerns this clonotype: Being one base from a much bigger clone, this may be a read error. This chain connects TRBV9 to TRBJ2-5; 10 bases line up with TRBD1. Germline V gives CDR1 SGDLS, CDR2 YYNGEE. The length of the CDR3 is 17 residues. V was pared by 3 bases and J by 0 bases, with 8 bases of the junction left unmatched. CDR3 sequence (DNA): TGTGCCAGCAGCGCGACCCGGACAGGGGGGTACCAAGAGACCCAGTACTTC. This translates into CASSATRTGGYQETQYF.

This chain uses TRBV25-1 with TRBJ1-6; TRBD1 might be the D (5 bases). The CDR3 loop spans 16 amino acids. Trimming removed 2 bases from V and 3 bases from J, with 11 bases in between. The germline V gene has CDR1 MGHDK and CDR2 SYGVNS. The chain's CDR3 is CASSEGGGIYNSPLHF. The CDR3 DNA reads TGTGCCAGCAGTGAAGGGGGAGGCATCTATAATTCACCCCTCCACTTT.

This rearrangement joins TRBV5-1 to TRBJ2-1; 7 bases line up with TRBD2. The germline CDR1 and CDR2 sequences are SGHRS and YFSETQ. The CDR3 loop spans 15 amino acids. V was pared by 4 bases and J by 5 bases, with 9 bases of the junction left unmatched. CDR3 sequence reads: CASSPPGGGDNEQFF. The CDR3 DNA reads TGCGCCAGCAGCCCGCCGGGGGGAGGAGACAATGAGCAGTTCTTC.

This clonotype was counted a few times. This chain connects TRBV6-2 or TRBV6-3 to TRBJ2-7; tentatively, D is TRBD1 (7 bases). Germline-derived CDR1 and CDR2 are MNHEY and SVGEGT. The CDR3 consists of 13 residues. The V end was cut by 9 bases, the J end by 7 bases, with 19 bases between. CDR3 nucleotides: TGTGCCAGAGTAGCGGACAGGTTGTTGGAGCAGTACTTC. Encoded protein: CARVADRLLEQYF.

This clonotype occurred many times. This chain connects TRBV4-1 to TRBJ2-1, with D unclear. Germline CDR1 is MGHRA and CDR2 is YSYEKL. Trimming took off 5 bases at V and 3 bases at J, with 8 bases between the two ends. The CDR3 sequence is 13 residues long. CDR3 region: CASSLRSYNEQFF. The CDR3 DNA sequence: TGCGCCAGCAGCTTGAGGAGCTACAATGAGCAGTTCTTC.

This clonotype was seen a handful of times. The chain couples TRBV7-2 to TRBJ2-7; D unresolved. V shed 3 bases and J shed 2 bases, with 11 bases lying between them. Germline lookup yields CDR1 SGHTA and CDR2 FQGNSA. The CDR3 is 14 amino acids. CDR3: CASSFAPDPYEQYF. The CDR3 region has the DNA TGTGCCAGCAGCTTTGCACCGGACCCCTACGAGCAGTACTTC.

The chain combines TRBV12-3 or TRBV12-4 with TRBJ2-2; TRBD2 aligns across 7 bases. The trim removed 0 bases at V and 6 bases at J, leaving 7 bases unmatched. The CDR3 contains 16 residues. The CDR3 is CASSLAGLPGSGELFF. Written as DNA, the CDR3 is TGTGCCAGCAGTTTAGCGGGACTACCTGGGTCCGGGGAGCTGTTTTTT.

This clonotype was detected many times. This chain connects TRBV29-1 to TRBJ2-3; D unclear. The V gene lost 7 bases and the J gene lost 1 base, with 9 bases spanning the gap. CDR3 length: 12 amino acids. Germline values: CDR1 SQVTM, CDR2 ANQGSEA. CDR3 bases: TGCAGCGATCGGGTGGGCACAGATACGCAGTATTTT. Translation: CSDRVGTDTQYF.

The chain couples TRBV15 to TRBJ2-7, with D maybe TRBD1 (6 bases). Trimming removed 5 bases at V and 0 bases at J, with 14 bases between. CDR3 length equals 15 residues. CDR1 and CDR2 (germline): LNHNV, YYDKDF (reference sequence). The CDR3 reads CATSDFPGHSYEQYF. CDR3 nucleotides: TGTGCCACCAGCGATTTTCCGGGACACTCCTACGAGCAGTACTTC. The full variable domain, completed using reference TRBV15 and TRBJ2-7, is DAMVIQNPRYQVTQFGKPVTLSCSQTLNHNVMYWYQQKSSQAPKLLFHYYDKDFNNEADTPDNFQSRRPNTSFCFLDIRSPGLGDTAMYLCATSDFPGHSYEQYFGPGTRLTVT.

This clonotype was found many times. The CDR3 loop reads CSARDVGGAGKNIQYF. For the CDR3, the DNA is TGCAGTGCTAGAGATGTCGGGGGGGCAGGCAAAAACATTCAGTACTTC. The chain is built from TRBV20-1 and TRBJ2-4; TRBD2 aligns across 8 bases. Per the germline V gene, CDR1 is DFQATT and CDR2 is SNEGSKA (reference sequence). The CDR3 consists of 16 residues. J lost 3 bases, V lost 0 bases, and 7 bases had no gene match.